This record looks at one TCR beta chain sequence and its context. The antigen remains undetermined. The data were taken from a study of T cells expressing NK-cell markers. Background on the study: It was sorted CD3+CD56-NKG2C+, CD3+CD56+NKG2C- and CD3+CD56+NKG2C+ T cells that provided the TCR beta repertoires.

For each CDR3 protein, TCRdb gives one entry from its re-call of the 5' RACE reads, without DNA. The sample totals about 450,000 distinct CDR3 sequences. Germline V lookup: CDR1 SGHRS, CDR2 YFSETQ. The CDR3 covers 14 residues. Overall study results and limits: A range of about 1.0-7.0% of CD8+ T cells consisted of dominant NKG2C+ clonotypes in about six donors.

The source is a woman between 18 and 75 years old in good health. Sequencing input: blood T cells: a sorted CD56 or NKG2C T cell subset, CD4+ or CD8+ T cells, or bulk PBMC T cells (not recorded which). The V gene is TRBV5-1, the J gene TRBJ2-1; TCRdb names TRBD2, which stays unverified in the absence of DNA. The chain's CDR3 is CASSRDSGSNEQFF.